This TCR beta chain was observed in a study of shared clonotypes between healthy human individuals. Regarding the study as a whole: Though the depth was large, rarefaction showed that sorted-subset sequencing was incomplete.

Naive CD8 isolation took CD45RO-negative cells positively selected for CCR7 and excluded terminally differentiated effector memory CD45RA+ cells. The V and J ends lost 2 bases and 2 bases, in that order; junction bases with no gene match: 3. Germline CDR1 SGHAT, CDR2 FQNNGV. This CDR3 region has 15 residues. With respect to this clone: Its target is not known.

In the study's own analysis: With immunoSEQ giving junction-only sequences and no quality scores, filtering differed. Sequencing used immunoSEQ multiplex PCR; TCRdb keeps in-frame clones, though not all of them. D and trimming were read from the DNA, whereas the V and J calls and clone size are those reported in that table. The sample lists 450,000 to 700,000 clones; 95% to 96% were seen once. The chain links TRBV11-2 to TRBJ2-3, with 8 bases aligning to TRBD2. The clonotype comes from a woman in her thirties in good health. The sequenced sample was naive CD8+ T cells sorted from blood. Here the CDR3 reads CASSLSGGFTDTQYF. The CDR3 nucleotides are TGTGCCAGCAGCTTATCGGGGGGGTTCACAGATACGCAGTATTTT.